One sample yielded the 30 T cell receptor beta chains listed below, sequenced in a study of T cells in women clearing cervical HPV infection. This table comes from immunoSEQ multiplex PCR, and its TCRdb copy is limited to in-frame clones, with some not included. The table lists tens of thousands of clones, with around 16% in the top ten. Sequencing used blood buffy coat. Receptors originate from a woman between 18 and 70 years old with a cervical HPV16 infection that either progressed to CIN3+ or cleared (not recorded which).

As for this clone: The read stops 3 residues short of the end of the CDR3; the missing end is completed from the germline J gene. The chain combines TRBV5-5 with TRBJ2-7; 7 bases agree with TRBD1. Germline V gene sequence: CDR1 SGHKS, CDR2 YYEKEE (reference sequence). Germline trimming cut 4 bases from V and 2 bases from J; bases unmatched to any gene: 6. CDR3 length: 14 amino acids. Here the CDR3 reads CASSLGTVAYEQYF. The CDR3 bases that were read are TGTGCCAGCAGCCTGGGGACAGTAGCCTACGAG.

With respect to this clone: The CDR3 end is not reached by the read, which stops 3 residues before it; the germline J gene fills it in. The chain links TRBV10-3 to TRBJ1-2, with a possible D match to TRBD1 (6 bases). CDR3 length: 13 amino acids. The germline V gene encodes CDR1 ENHRY and CDR2 SYGVKD. Trimming shortened V by 7 bases and J by 3 bases, and 12 bases separated the two germline ends. Incomplete CDR3 DNA: TGTGCCATCACGAGATCAGGGGACTATGGC. As protein: CAITRSGDYG. The entire CDR3 protein reads CAITRSGDYGYTF.

Points on this clone: The read gets to within 3 residues of the CDR3 end, and the germline J gene fills in the rest. The same CDR3 also results from other DNA sequences found in this sample. This chain connects TRBV18 to TRBJ1-6, with 7 bases that match TRBD1. The length of the CDR3 is 14 residues. The germline V gene has CDR1 KGHSH and CDR2 LQKENI. J gave up 8 bases and V 5 bases, and 6 bases lay outside the gene matches. The CDR3 sequence: CASSDRDSHSPLHF. Incomplete CDR3 DNA: TGTGCCAGCTCAGACCGGGACAGTCATTCACCC.

In the case of this clone: With the read ending 3 residues before the CDR3 end, the germline J gene is used to fill in that end. This chain links TRBV15 with TRBJ1-4; the D is unclear. This CDR3 spans 13 amino acids. V was shortened by 2 bases and J by 8 bases, with 9 bases between the two germline ends. The germline gives CDR1 LNHNV, CDR2 YYDKDF (reference sequence). The CDR3 spells CATSRLSGEKLFF. Partial CDR3 DNA: TGTGCCACCAGCAGATTATCAGGCGAAAAA. Looking up the rest from reference TRBV15 and TRBJ1-4 gives the full variable domain: DAMVIQNPRYQVTQFGKPVTLSCSQTLNHNVMYWYQQKSSQAPKLLFHYYDKDFNNEADTPDNFQSRRPNTSFCFLDIRSPGLGDTAMYLCATSRLSGEKLFFGSGTQLSVL.

As to this clone: From the germline J gene comes the end of the CDR3, since the read stops 3 residues before it. J is TRBJ2-7 and V is TRBV5-1; 12 bases agree with TRBD2. The CDR3 is 16 amino acids. The germline V gene has CDR1 SGHRS and CDR2 YFSETQ. V shed 5 bases and J 3 bases; nucleotides not matched to a gene: 9. Partial CDR3 DNA: TGCGCCAGCAGACCGTTCCGGACTAGCGGGGTCTACGAG. Translating gives CASRPFRTSGVYE. The whole CDR3 sequence reads CASRPFRTSGVYEQYF.

Of note for this clone: Coverage ceases 3 residues before the CDR3 finishes, and the germline J gene fills in the end. The J gene is TRBJ2-7, the V gene TRBV20-1; 7 bases are a match to TRBD2. Trimming cost V 2 bases and J 6 bases; bases outside gene matches: 7. CDR1 is DFQATT and CDR2 is SNEGSKA in the germline V gene (reference sequence). This CDR3 spans 13 amino acids. Incomplete CDR3 DNA: TGCAGTGCTAGACATGGGGGGGAGAGCGAG. This translates into CSARHGGESE. The whole CDR3 protein is CSARHGGESEQYF.

Comment on this clone: The CDR3 goes on 3 residues after the read ends, and that part is filled in from the germline J gene. The genes are TRBV15 and TRBJ1-5, with D unclear. The germline gives CDR1 LNHNV, CDR2 YYDKDF (reference sequence). Trimming stripped 0 bases from V and 7 bases from J, with 13 bases between. The CDR3 is 15 amino acids. The part of the CDR3 DNA that was read is TGTGCCACCAGCAGAGATTTTGGGCGACGGCAGCCC. Translation: CATSRDFGRRQP. The whole CDR3 sequence is CATSRDFGRRQPQHF.

Concerning this clone itself: The read ends 3 residues shy of where the CDR3 ends; the end is completed using the germline J gene. V usage is TRBV28 and J usage is TRBJ2-7, with D perhaps TRBD1 (6 bases). The CDR3 covers 12 residues. Per the germline V gene, CDR1 is MDHEN and CDR2 is SYDVKM. The V end lost 7 bases, the J end lost 4 bases, and 11 bases lay between the germline ends. The DNA read from the CDR3 is TGTGCCAGCACCGAGGACAGTTACGAG. Protein: CASTEDSYE. The complete CDR3 reads CASTEDSYEQYF.

About this clone: The CDR3 is cut off 3 residues early in the read; its end comes from the germline J gene. The chain joins TRBV5-1 to TRBJ2-5; perhaps TRBD1 as D (5 bases). This CDR3 has 15 amino acids. Germline assignment: CDR1 SGHRS and CDR2 YFSETQ. Trimming stripped 2 bases from V and 5 bases from J, with 16 bases between. The covered CDR3 bases are TGCGCCAGCAGCTTTTTTGGTGGGGCTGAGGAGACC. Protein product: CASSFFGGAEET. The entire CDR3 is CASSFFGGAEETQYF.

Comment on this clone: The missing CDR3 end, 3 residues past where the read stops, is filled in from the germline J gene. J is TRBJ1-6 and V is TRBV30; possibly TRBD1 for D (6 bases). Between the trimmed V and J ends, which lost 0 bases and 10 bases, there was a span of 19 bases. This CDR3 comprises 16 residues. Germline loops: CDR1 GTSNPN, CDR2 SVGIG (reference sequence). The sequenced CDR3 bases are TGTGCCTGGAGTGTTCCTCGGGCACAGGGAGAATCACCC. Its translation: CAWSVPRAQGESP. The whole CDR3 protein reads CAWSVPRAQGESPLHF.

As for this clone: The sequence runs out 3 residues before the end of the CDR3; the remainder is reconstructed from the germline J gene. V gene TRBV11-2 combines with J gene TRBJ1-4, with 8 bases fitting TRBD1. Trimming took 3 bases from V and 4 from J; bases not matched to a gene: 4. The CDR3 contains 15 residues. In germline, CDR1 is SGHAT, CDR2 FQNNGV. CDR3 bases read: TGTGCCAGCAGCTTCGGACAGGGAGTTAATGAAAAA. Amino acids: CASSFGQGVNEK. In full, the CDR3 reads CASSFGQGVNEKLFF.

The CDR3 DNA, read in part, is TGTGCCAGCAGCCAAGCACATGGGGACAGAGTTTCACCC. It is translated as CASSQAHGDRVSP. The full-length CDR3 reads as CASSQAHGDRVSPLHF. The chain couples TRBV4-2 to TRBJ1-6; TRBD1 agrees at 7 bases. The CDR3 is cut off 3 residues early in the read; its end comes from the germline J gene. Trimming at V came to 1 base and at J to 9 bases, leaving 9 bases not matched to a gene. This CDR3 is 16 amino acids long. The germline CDR1 and CDR2 sequences are LGHNA and YNFKEQ.

As regards this clone: The CDR3 extends 3 residues past the end of the read, so its final part is completed from the germline J gene. This chain joins TRBV5-1 and TRBJ2-2; 7 bases fit TRBD2. The CDR3 is 14 residues long. V shed 5 bases, J shed 5 bases, and the junction held 6 bases outside the gene matches. Germline CDR1 is SGHRS and CDR2 is YFSETQ. CDR3 amino acids: CASRVAGRTGELFF. The sequenced part of the CDR3 DNA is TGCGCCAGCAGAGTAGCGGGTAGAACCGGGGAG.

Points on this clone: From the germline J gene comes the end of the CDR3, since the read stops 3 residues before it. The chain is built from TRBV5-4 and TRBJ1-5; 7 nucleotides agree with TRBD1. Germline loops: CDR1 SGHNT, CDR2 YYREEE (reference sequence). V trimming: 4 bases; J trimming: 5 bases; junction bases outside the gene matches: 6. The CDR3 sequence is 14 residues long. This CDR3 reads CASSNRDSDQPQHF. The DNA read from the CDR3 is TGTGCCAGCAGCAACCGGGACAGTGATCAGCCC.

Regarding this clone: The CDR3 extends 3 residues past the end of the read, so its final part is completed from the germline J gene. The rearrangement links TRBV18 to TRBJ2-3; 14 bases align to TRBD2. This CDR3 has 18 residues. V shed 2 bases, J shed 0 bases, and the junction held 4 bases outside the gene matches. CDR1 is KGHSH and CDR2 is LQKENI in the germline V gene. The DNA read from the CDR3 is TGTGCCAGCTCACCAATCGGGACTAGCGGGGGAAGCACAGATACG. It yields the protein CASSPIGTSGGSTDT. The full CDR3 reads CASSPIGTSGGSTDTQYF.

On this clone itself: The DNA ends 3 residues before the CDR3 does, and the rest of the CDR3 is filled in from the germline J gene. The chain combines TRBV7-3 with TRBJ2-5; D is possibly TRBD2 (7 bases). Germline CDR1 is SGHTA and CDR2 is FQGTGA. CDR3 size: 15 residues. Incomplete CDR3 DNA: TGTGCCAGCAGCTTAGGAGGGGGGGCGGCAGATACC. Translation: CASSLGGGAADT. In full, the CDR3 is CASSLGGGAADTQYF.

As concerns this clone: The CDR3 end falls 3 residues outside the read, so it is completed with the germline J gene. The chain has TRBV2 and TRBJ1-2; 8 bases agree with TRBD1. This CDR3 is 15 amino acids long. Per germline, CDR1 SNHLY and CDR2 FYNNEI. CDR3 DNA, as far as it was read: TGTGCCAGCAGTCCCCAACAGGGGGTGAGCCACGAG. Amino acid sequence: CASSPQQGVSHE. The full-length CDR3 reads as CASSPQQGVSHEYTF.

CDR3 bases read: TGTGCCAGCAGCCAGAGGACTAGCGGGGAAGAGACG. Amino acid sequence: CASSQRTSGEET. The entire CDR3 protein reads CASSQRTSGEETQYF. This chain connects TRBV11-2 to TRBJ2-3, with 12 bases that match TRBD2. The CDR3 extends 3 residues past the end of the read, so its final part is completed from the germline J gene. Germline assignment: CDR1 SGHAT and CDR2 FQNNGV. The CDR3 consists of 15 residues.

Comments on this clone: The junction differs from germline at one of its ends, possibly a read error. The CDR3 goes on 3 residues after the read ends, and that part is filled in from the germline J gene. The chain joins TRBV4-1 to TRBJ2-5; perhaps TRBD1 as D (5 bases). CDR1 is MGHRA, CDR2 YSYEKL, per germline. The CDR3 consists of 12 residues. The CDR3 is CTSSLREETQYF. Partial CDR3 DNA: TGCACCAGCAGCCTCAGGGAAGAGACC.

Points on this clone: Read data end 3 residues before the CDR3 end; the end is taken from the germline J gene. The genes are TRBV30 and TRBJ1-2; TRBD1 might be the D (6 bases). Looked up from germline, CDR1 is GTSNPN and CDR2 is SVGIG (reference sequence). This CDR3 has 19 residues. The CDR3 sequence: CAWSSRGLAGGLEGDDYTF. CDR3 bases read: TGTGCCTGGAGTTCCCGGGGACTAGCGGGGGGGCTCGAGGGGGACGAC.

Turning to this clone: The read ends 3 residues shy of where the CDR3 ends; the end is completed using the germline J gene. This rearrangement joins TRBV20-1 to TRBJ2-3, with TRBD1 identical over 8 bases. CDR1 and CDR2 from the germline V gene are DFQATT and SNEGSKA (reference sequence). The CDR3 consists of 14 residues. The CDR3 loop reads CSASHSDREETQYF. The covered CDR3 bases are TGCAGTGCTAGTCATTCGGACAGGGAAGAGACG.

A remark on this clone: The read ends 3 residues before the CDR3 terminus; that terminus is restored from the germline J gene. This chain links TRBV5-1 with TRBJ2-5; TRBD2 matches 11 bases. The CDR3 contains 14 residues. CDR1 is SGHRS, CDR2 YFSETQ, per germline. Losses at the gene ends were 6 bases for V and 3 bases for J; bases not matched to a gene: 4. CDR3 bases read: TGCGCCAGCACTAGCGGGAGGCGAAAAGAGACC. This translates into CASTSGRRKET. The complete CDR3 sequence is CASTSGRRKETQYF.

In regard to this clone: The read halts 3 residues ahead of the CDR3 end, with the missing end drawn from the germline J gene. V usage is TRBV12-3 or TRBV12-4 and J usage is TRBJ1-2; 11 bases match TRBD1. V shed 1 base and J 4 bases; nucleotides not matched to a gene: 14. The CDR3 consists of 19 residues. CDR3 sequence: CASSLVAGPGQGGGYGYTF. Partial CDR3 DNA: TGTGCCAGCAGTTTAGTAGCGGGACCGGGACAGGGGGGAGGCTATGGC.

A word on this clone: The observed sequence ends 3 residues before the CDR3 terminus, with the missing tail filled in from the germline J gene. This chain connects TRBV4-2 to TRBJ1-5, with 7 bases that match TRBD1. Germline V gives CDR1 LGHNA, CDR2 YNFKEQ. The length of the CDR3 is 14 residues. The sequenced CDR3 bases are TGTGCCAGCAGCCAAGAAGGGGGCCTATCTCCC. It encodes CASSQEGGLSP. In full, the CDR3 is CASSQEGGLSPQHF.

Comments on this clone: The read gets to within 3 residues of the CDR3 end, and the germline J gene fills in the rest. The chain is built from TRBV12-5 and TRBJ2-5, with TRBD1 matching 10 bases. The CDR3 covers 15 residues. The ends lost 3 bases at V and 5 bases at J; junction bases unmatched: 6. Looked up from germline, CDR1 is LGHNT and CDR2 is FRNRAP. CDR3 amino acids: CASGLGTGESETQYF. The CDR3 DNA, read in part, is TGTGCTAGTGGTTTAGGGACAGGGGAGTCCGAGACC. Looking up the rest from reference TRBV12-5 and TRBJ2-5 gives the full variable domain: DARVTQTPRHKVTEMGQEVTMRCQPILGHNTVFWYRQTMMQGLELLAYFRNRAPLDDSGMPKDRFSAEMPDATLATLKIQPSEPRDSAVYFCASGLGTGESETQYFGPGTRLLVL.

With regard to this clone: The CDR3 extends 3 residues past the end of the read, so its final part is completed from the germline J gene. The chain combines TRBV7-8 with TRBJ2-3; possible D gene TRBD1, 5 bases. Germline V gene lookup returns CDR1 SGHVS and CDR2 FQNEAQ. The CDR3 runs to 13 residues. This CDR3 is CASSQGVSQPQYF. The covered CDR3 bases are TGTGCCAGCAGCCAGGGTGTGAGTCAGCCG.

With regard to this clone: The CDR3 end is not reached by the read, which stops 3 residues before it; the germline J gene fills it in. V gene TRBV20-1 combines with J gene TRBJ2-3; D might be TRBD2 (6 bases). The germline V and J ends were trimmed by 5 bases and 2 bases, with 29 bases remaining between them. The CDR3 totals 19 residues. Germline CDR1 and CDR2: DFQATT and SNEGSKA (reference sequence). The CDR3 loop is CSARPAIPRDSPFTDTQYF. The DNA read from the CDR3 is TGCAGTGCTCGCCCTGCAATTCCCCGGGACTCCCCTTTCACAGATACG.

With respect to this clone: The read falls 3 residues short of the CDR3 end, and the missing part is taken from the germline J gene. The chain uses TRBV2 and TRBJ2-7, with a possible D match to TRBD2 (7 bases). Looked up from germline, CDR1 is SNHLY and CDR2 is FYNNEI. V was cut by 6 bases and J by 0 bases, with 15 bases left in between. The CDR3 is 15 amino acids. CDR3 DNA, as far as it was read: TGTGCCAGCAGCGAGGGGGGGGGCTACTCCTACGAG. Translation gives CASSEGGGYSYE. The CDR3 as a whole reads CASSEGGGYSYEQYF.

For this clone: Coverage ceases 3 residues before the CDR3 finishes, and the germline J gene fills in the end. The rearrangement uses TRBV7-2 and TRBJ2-3; unclear D gene. This CDR3 is 12 amino acids long. Trimming removed 4 bases from V and 4 bases from J, with 6 bases in between. Germline V gene data show CDR1 as SGHTA and CDR2 as FQGNSA. This CDR3 reads CASSSYSDTQYF. CDR3 DNA, as far as it was read: TGTGCCAGCAGCTCGTATTCAGATACG.

Notes on this clone: The sequence runs out 3 residues before the end of the CDR3; the remainder is reconstructed from the germline J gene. This rearrangement joins TRBV20-1 to TRBJ2-5, with TRBD2 identical over 8 bases. Germline V gene data show CDR1 as DFQATT and CDR2 as SNEGSKA (reference sequence). Trimming at V came to 0 bases and at J to 5 bases, leaving 14 bases not matched to a gene. The CDR3 spans 17 residues. The DNA read from the CDR3 is TGCAGTGCTAGAGATGAGTCGGGGGGGCAGTTATATGAGACC. The encoded protein is CSARDESGGQLYET. The entire CDR3 is CSARDESGGQLYETQYF.